This is a list of T cell receptor beta chains from one sample in a study of shared clonotypes between healthy human individuals. Measured with immunoSEQ multiplex PCR; TCRdb has only the in-frame clones, and not every one. The sample lists over a million clones; about 96% were seen once. The specimen sequenced was naive CD4+ T cells sorted from blood. These receptors all stem from a man aged 25 to 40 in good health. Both conserved end residues are part of each CDR3. The order of the fields is CDR3 length, V gene, J gene, clone size, D gene, CDR3 protein, CDR3 DNA. D genes are given only for firm matches. Clone size is stated in some rows and not others, as once, few, many or a class when expanded.

cdr3_length: 14; v_call: TRBV5-5; j_call: TRBJ1-1; clone_size: -; d_call: TRBD1; cdr3_aa: CATSQGTGGTEAFF; cdr3_nt: TGTGCCACCTCACAGGGAACAGGGGGCACTGAAGCTTTCTTT
cdr3_length: 12; v_call: TRBV10-3; j_call: TRBJ2-3; clone_size: -; d_call: -; cdr3_aa: CAISETTDTQYF; cdr3_nt: TGTGCCATCAGTGAGACCACAGATACGCAGTATTTT
cdr3_length: 11; v_call: TRBV28; j_call: TRBJ1-2; clone_size: -; d_call: -; cdr3_aa: CASSLPSGYTF; cdr3_nt: TGTGCCAGCAGTTTACCCTCCGGCTACACCTTC
cdr3_length: 16; v_call: TRBV27; j_call: TRBJ2-5; clone_size: once; d_call: -; cdr3_aa: CASSLWAGAGRETQYF; cdr3_nt: TGTGCCAGCAGTTTATGGGCCGGGGCAGGGCGAGAGACCCAGTACTTC
cdr3_length: 12; v_call: TRBV10-2; j_call: TRBJ2-7; clone_size: -; d_call: -; cdr3_aa: CASSVDYYEQYF; cdr3_nt: TGCGCCAGCAGTGTTGACTACTACGAGCAGTACTTC
cdr3_length: 17; v_call: TRBV18; j_call: TRBJ1-5; clone_size: -; d_call: -; cdr3_aa: CASSEFVIWARGQPQHF; cdr3_nt: TGTGCCAGCTCAGAGTTTGTTATCTGGGCGAGGGGGCAGCCCCAGCATTTT
cdr3_length: 12; v_call: TRBV29-1; j_call: TRBJ2-7; clone_size: -; d_call: -; cdr3_aa: CSVAGFPYEQYF; cdr3_nt: TGCAGCGTTGCGGGGTTTCCCTACGAGCAGTACTTC
cdr3_length: 16; v_call: TRBV7-8; j_call: TRBJ2-2; clone_size: -; d_call: -; cdr3_aa: CASSPQGRTNTGELFF; cdr3_nt: TGTGCCAGCAGCCCTCAGGGGCGAACGAACACCGGGGAGCTGTTTTTT
cdr3_length: 15; v_call: TRBV28; j_call: TRBJ1-5; clone_size: -; d_call: -; cdr3_aa: CASRELDGRNQPQHF; cdr3_nt: TGTGCCAGCAGAGAGCTGGACGGAAGAAATCAGCCCCAGCATTTT
cdr3_length: 16; v_call: TRBV5-6; j_call: TRBJ1-5; clone_size: -; d_call: -; cdr3_aa: CASSSYLPDSNQPQHF; cdr3_nt: TGTGCCAGCAGCTCCTACCTCCCCGACAGCAATCAGCCCCAGCATTTT
cdr3_length: 18; v_call: TRBV10-3; j_call: TRBJ2-6; clone_size: -; d_call: TRBD1; cdr3_aa: CAISESGTGFPGANVLTF; cdr3_nt: TGTGCCATCAGTGAGTCGGGGACAGGGTTCCCTGGGGCCAACGTCCTGACTTTC
cdr3_length: 14; v_call: TRBV13; j_call: TRBJ2-4; clone_size: -; d_call: -; cdr3_aa: CASRTGTAKNIQYF; cdr3_nt: TGTGCCAGCAGGACCGGGACAGCCAAAAACATTCAGTACTTC
cdr3_length: 15; v_call: TRBV19; j_call: TRBJ2-7; clone_size: -; d_call: -; cdr3_aa: CASRNAGEFSYEQYF; cdr3_nt: TGTGCCAGTAGGAACGCAGGGGAGTTCTCCTACGAGCAGTACTTC
cdr3_length: 14; v_call: TRBV9; j_call: TRBJ2-7; clone_size: -; d_call: TRBD2; cdr3_aa: CAFSGSKVGYEQYF; cdr3_nt: TGTGCCTTTAGCGGGAGTAAGGTGGGCTACGAGCAGTACTTC
cdr3_length: 15; v_call: TRBV5-1; j_call: TRBJ1-2; clone_size: -; d_call: TRBD1; cdr3_aa: CASSSGQGSYYGYTF; cdr3_nt: TGCGCCAGCAGCTCTGGACAGGGCTCCTACTATGGCTACACCTTC
cdr3_length: 15; v_call: TRBV7-2; j_call: TRBJ2-7; clone_size: once; d_call: -; cdr3_aa: CASSPIGTQPHEQYF; cdr3_nt: TGTGCCAGCAGCCCCATCGGGACGCAACCCCACGAGCAGTACTTC